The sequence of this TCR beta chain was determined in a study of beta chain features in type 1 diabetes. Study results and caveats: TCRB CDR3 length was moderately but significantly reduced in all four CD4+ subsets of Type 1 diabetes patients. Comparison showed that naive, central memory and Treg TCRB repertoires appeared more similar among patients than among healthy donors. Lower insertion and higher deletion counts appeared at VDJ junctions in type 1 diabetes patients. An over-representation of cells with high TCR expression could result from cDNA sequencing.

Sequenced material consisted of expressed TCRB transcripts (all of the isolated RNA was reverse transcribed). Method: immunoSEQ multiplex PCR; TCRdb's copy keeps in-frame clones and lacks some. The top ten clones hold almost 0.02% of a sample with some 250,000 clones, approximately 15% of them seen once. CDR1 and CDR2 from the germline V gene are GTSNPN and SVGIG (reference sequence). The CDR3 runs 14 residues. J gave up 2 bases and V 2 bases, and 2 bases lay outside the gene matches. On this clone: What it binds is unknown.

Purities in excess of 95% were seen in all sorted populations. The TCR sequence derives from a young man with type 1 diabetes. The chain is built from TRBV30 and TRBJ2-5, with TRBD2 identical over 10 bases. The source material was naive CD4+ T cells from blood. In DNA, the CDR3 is TGTGCCTGGAGTAGCGGGGGGGGGCAAGAGACCCAGTACTTC. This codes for CAWSSGGGQETQYF.